A single sample is the source of the 4 T cell receptor beta chains below, sequenced in a study of beta chain features in type 1 diabetes. Study-level points and caveats: In every one of the four CD4+ subsets, TCRB CDR3s were moderately but significantly shorter in Type 1 diabetes patients.

cDNA synthesis used the whole RNA isolate, giving expressed TCRB sequences. Profiling relied on immunoSEQ multiplex PCR, and the TCRdb table lists in-frame clones only, not all of them. The sample has 300,000 to 350,000 clones, 13% seen once. Their target antigens are unknown. The sample consisted of naive CD4+ T cells from blood. These receptors were collected from a woman aged 18-29 years with type 1 diabetes.

This clone has more than one count but fewer than ten. The chain has TRBV28 and TRBJ2-7; tentatively, D is TRBD2 (5 bases). The germline V and J ends were trimmed by 5 bases and 1 base, with 15 bases remaining between them. The CDR3 consists of 15 residues. Germline CDR1 reads MDHEN; CDR2 reads SYDVKM. The CDR3 spells CASSTAAGLSYEQYF. Here the CDR3 DNA reads TGTGCCAGCAGTACCGCTGCAGGACTTTCCTACGAGCAGTACTTC.

This clone was counted a few times. The gene calls are TRBV9 and TRBJ2-5; TRBD1 matches at 9 bases. TRBJ2-7 explains the end of the DNA better; the J call may be wrong. CDR3 length: 18 amino acids. The germline V gene has CDR1 SGDLS and CDR2 YYNGEE. The CDR3 loop is CASSVGTGAGSLSYEQYF. The CDR3 nucleotides are TGTGCCAGCAGCGTAGGGACAGGGGCCGGATCCTTATCCTACGAGCAGTACTTC.

The chain couples TRBV4-2 to TRBJ2-7, with TRBD2 matching over 11 bases. This CDR3 has 17 amino acids. J was trimmed by 2 bases and V by 2 bases; bases with no gene match: 8. Germline V gene data show CDR1 as LGHNA and CDR2 as YNFKEQ. CDR3 region: CASSQLLLAGATYEQYF. The CDR3 DNA follows: TGTGCCAGCAGCCAATTACTACTAGCGGGAGCTACCTACGAGCAGTACTTC.

V usage is TRBV23-1 and J usage is TRBJ2-4; 10 nucleotides match TRBD2. TRBV23-1 is placed among ORFs of uncertain function. V was clipped by 0 bases and J by 0 bases; unmatched bases: 11. CDR3 length: 20 residues. The CDR3 sequence: CASSQSAGTSAYLAKNIQYF. The CDR3 DNA follows: TGCGCCAGCAGTCAATCGGCGGGGACTAGCGCCTACCTAGCCAAAAACATTCAGTACTTC.